Listed here are 20 T cell receptor beta chains from one sample, sequenced in a study of blood T cells in healthy people across ages. The use of a sample-barcoded 5' primer and a J-beta primer mix characterized a second PCR of roughly 6 to 12 cycles. One entry per CDR3 protein results from TCRdb running MiXCR on the 5' RACE reads. The sample lists more than 450,000 distinct CDR3 sequences; over 25% were seen once. The same data also contributed to another study, on T cells of mothers and their children.

Specimen: blood. These receptors all stem from a boy between 2 and 15 years old in good health.

The rearrangement joins TRBV25-1 to TRBJ2-2; 8 bases map to TRBD2. Germline values: CDR1 MGHDK, CDR2 SYGVNS. V dropped 7 bases and J dropped 0; count of bases not matched to a gene: 4. This CDR3 spans 15 amino acids. The CDR3 is CASTWTSPNTGELFF. The CDR3 nucleotides read TGTGCCAGCACCTGGACTAGCCCGAACACCGGGGAGCTGTTTTTT. Full variable domain (outside the CDR3, taken from reference TRBV25-1 and TRBJ2-2): EADIYQTPRYLVIGTGKKITLECSQTMGHDKMYWYQQDPGMELHLIHYSYGVNSTEKGDLSSESTVSRIRTEHFPLTLESARPSHTSQYLCASTWTSPNTGELFFGEGSRLTVL.

This sequence joins TRBV6-4 and TRBJ2-4; TRBD2 aligns across 9 bases. This CDR3 contains 14 residues. Losses at the gene ends were 9 bases for V and 6 bases for J; bases not matched to a gene: 9. Germline V gives CDR1 MRHNA, CDR2 SNTAGT. The CDR3 DNA reads TGTGCCAGATGGGGCGGGAGGGCCGTAAACATTCAGTACTTC. This sequence encodes CARWGGRAVNIQYF.

The chain links TRBV3-1 to TRBJ2-1; the D is unclear. With 0 bases removed from V and 2 bases from J, the gap between germline ends came to 11 bases. CDR1 is LGHDT, CDR2 YNNKEL, per germline (reference sequence). This CDR3 has 16 residues. CDR3 amino acids: CASSQDAAKPYNEQFF. The CDR3 DNA follows: TGTGCCAGCAGCCAAGATGCGGCGAAACCCTACAATGAGCAGTTCTTC.

This clonotype was seen only once. The chain employs TRBV14 and TRBJ2-2, with 8 bases identical to TRBD1. This CDR3 has 17 residues. From germline, CDR1 is SGHDN and CDR2 FVKESK. V was clipped by 1 base and J by 0 bases; unmatched bases: 4. This CDR3 is CASSQVAGQANTGELFF. CDR3 DNA: TGTGCCAGCAGCCAAGTGGCGGGACAGGCGAACACCGGGGAGCTGTTTTTT.

The chain is built from TRBV28 and TRBJ2-3; 7 bases align to TRBD2. The V segment lost 8 bases and the J segment 3 bases; nucleotides outside the gene matches: 17. This CDR3 has 17 residues. Germline V lookup: CDR1 MDHEN, CDR2 SYDVKM. CDR3 sequence (DNA): TGTGCCAGCGTCCCCAGCGGGATCGTATTTTTGACAGATACGCAGTATTTT. Amino acids: CASVPSGIVFLTDTQYF.

There are a few counts of this clonotype. V usage is TRBV20-1 and J usage is TRBJ2-7, with D perhaps matching TRBD2 (5 bases). This CDR3 is built from 11 residues. Trimming cost V 3 bases and J 3 bases, with 6 bases left between them. Germline loops: CDR1 DFQATT, CDR2 SNEGSKA (reference sequence). Written as DNA, the CDR3 is TGCAGTGCTAGTCGGGACTACGAGCAGTACTTC. Translation: CSASRDYEQYF.

This clonotype was counted a few times. At one end the junction does not follow the germline gene, possibly because of a read error. This sequence joins TRBV7-7 and TRBJ2-5; 9 bases match TRBD2. The CDR3 has 14 amino acids. CDR1 is SSHAT and CDR2 is FNYEAQ in the germline V gene (reference sequence). Written as DNA, the CDR3 is TGTGCTAGCAGCCGTGGACTAGCGCGGGAGACCCAGTACTTC. This codes for CASSRGLARETQYF. The full variable domain, in which reference TRBV7-7 and TRBJ2-5 provide the parts outside the CDR3, is GAGVSQSPRYKVTKRGQDVTLRCDPISSHATLYWYQQALGQGPEFLTYFNYEAQPDKSGLPSDRFSAERPEGSISTLTIQRTEQRDSAMYRCASSRGLARETQYFGPGTRLLVL.

This clonotype turned up a few times. V is TRBV6-1 and J is TRBJ2-1; 14 bases map to TRBD2. In germline, CDR1 is MNHNS, CDR2 SASEGT. The CDR3 extends over 17 amino acids. The V segment lost 1 base and the J segment 2 bases; nucleotides outside the gene matches: 1. CDR3 sequence reads: CASSEGTSGGPYNEQFF. Written as DNA, the CDR3 is TGTGCCAGCAGTGAAGGGACTAGCGGGGGGCCCTACAATGAGCAGTTCTTC.

This clonotype occurred once. This chain joins TRBV7-9 and TRBJ2-5; 8 nucleotides match TRBD1. Germline V gene data show CDR1 as SEHNR and CDR2 as FQNEAQ (reference sequence). This CDR3 region has 12 residues. The trim removed 8 bases at V and 3 bases at J, leaving 2 bases unmatched. The CDR3 nucleotides read TGTGCCAGCGGACAGGGAAAAGAGACCCAGTACTTC. Translation gives CASGQGKETQYF.

This clonotype was seen only a few times. The chain carries TRBV20-1 and TRBJ2-5; 10 nucleotides line up with TRBD2. This CDR3 comprises 14 residues. Germline values: CDR1 DFQATT, CDR2 SNEGSKA (reference sequence). With 6 bases clipped from V and 5 bases from J, the junction kept 9 bases outside the gene matches. CDR3 DNA: TGCAGTGCCACCAGCGGGGGGGCCGATGAGACCCAGTACTTC. Its translation: CSATSGGADETQYF.

This clonotype has a count of ten or more. The chain combines TRBV5-1 with TRBJ2-7, with D perhaps given as TRBD1 or TRBD2 (5 bases each). The V end lost 0 bases, the J end lost 0 bases, and 7 bases lay between the germline ends. CDR3 length equals 14 residues. Germline loops: CDR1 SGHRS, CDR2 YFSETQ. This chain's CDR3 is CASSLGGTSYEQYF. The CDR3 nucleotides are TGCGCCAGCAGCTTGGGAGGGACCTCCTACGAGCAGTACTTC. The full variable domain, in which reference TRBV5-1 and TRBJ2-7 provide the parts outside the CDR3, is KAGVTQTPRYLIKTRGQQVTLSCSPISGHRSVSWYQQTPGQGLQFLFEYFSETQRNKGNFPGRFSGRQFSNSRSEMNVSTLELGDSALYLCASSLGGTSYEQYFGPGTRLTVT.

This clonotype was seen a few times. In nucleotides, the CDR3 is TGTGCCAGCAGCCTCGAACTACAGGGGGAGAAGGCTGAAGCTTTCTTT. Amino acid sequence: CASSLELQGEKAEAFF. The V call is TRBV7-9, the J call TRBJ1-1, with 8 nucleotides matching TRBD1. Germline CDR1 SEHNR, CDR2 FQNEAQ (reference sequence). J gave up 6 bases and V 5 bases, and 14 bases lay outside the gene matches. This CDR3 has 16 residues.

V gene TRBV2 combines with J gene TRBJ1-2, with D tentatively TRBD1 (5 bases). This CDR3 is 15 amino acids long. From germline, CDR1 is SNHLY and CDR2 FYNNEI. Between the trimmed V and J ends, which lost 7 bases and 4 bases, there was a span of 19 bases. The CDR3 region is CASMTAPGSGYGYTF. CDR3 in DNA: TGTGCCAGCATGACAGCACCGGGGTCGGGCTATGGCTACACCTTC. Variable domain in full (rest from reference TRBV2 and TRBJ1-2): EPEVTQTPSHQVTQMGQEVILRCVPISNHLYFYWYRQILGQKVEFLVSFYNNEISEKSEIFDDQFSVERPDGSNFTLKIRSTKLEDSAMYFCASMTAPGSGYGYTFGSGTRLTVV.

This clonotype was counted between two and nine times. The chain joins TRBV7-9 to TRBJ2-5; 7 nucleotides match TRBD1. The J call may be faulty, since TRBJ2-1 better matches the DNA end. CDR3 length: 12 amino acids. Germline V gives CDR1 SEHNR, CDR2 FQNEAQ (reference sequence). The CDR3 sequence is CASSGQVIEQFF. The CDR3 bases are TGTGCCAGCAGCGGACAGGTAATTGAGCAGTTCTTC.

This clonotype showed up just a few times. The chain links TRBV7-9 to TRBJ2-1; TRBD2 matches 7 bases. V was clipped by 3 bases and J by 3 bases; unmatched bases: 2. CDR3 size: 14 residues. Per germline, CDR1 SEHNR and CDR2 FQNEAQ (reference sequence). CDR3 sequence: CASSFQRGYNEQFF. DNA for the CDR3: TGTGCCAGCAGCTTCCAGCGGGGCTACAATGAGCAGTTCTTC.

This rearrangement joins TRBV11-1 to TRBJ2-7; tentative D call: TRBD2 (5 bases). This CDR3 comprises 15 residues. V was shortened by 4 bases and J by 5 bases, with 18 bases between the two germline ends. The V gene's germline CDR1 is SGHAT and CDR2 FQDESV (reference sequence). CDR3 coding DNA: TGTGCCAGCAGCTCCGTACTGGGGTTCGGGGACGAGCAGTACTTC. It translates to CASSSVLGFGDEQYF.

This clonotype was observed a few times. This rearrangement joins TRBV29-1 to TRBJ2-7; tentatively, D is TRBD1 or TRBD2 (5 bases each). The CDR3 extends over 13 amino acids. The germline V and J ends were trimmed by 6 bases and 2 bases, with 14 bases remaining between them. Germline V CDR1 and CDR2: SQVTM, ANQGSEA. Here the CDR3 DNA reads TGCAGCGTAGGGACGGCTCCTCCCTACGAGCAGTACTTC. Translation: CSVGTAPPYEQYF.

The rearrangement links TRBV12-3 or TRBV12-4 to TRBJ1-2, with a tentative D call TRBD1 (6 bases). This CDR3 region has 12 residues. The V end lost 2 bases, the J end lost 8 bases, and 9 bases lay between the germline ends. DNA of the CDR3: TGTGCCAGCAGTTTACCAGGGGCAGGCTACACCTTC. As protein: CASSLPGAGYTF.

The chain links TRBV10-2 to TRBJ2-7, with D possibly TRBD1 on 6 matching bases. The CDR3 contains 14 residues. The V end was cut by 4 bases, the J end by 2 bases, with 12 bases between. The V gene's germline CDR1 is WSHSY and CDR2 SAAADI. In DNA form, the CDR3 reads TGCGCCAGCAGTGGGCAGGGGCTGACCTACGAGCAGTACTTC. Amino acid sequence: CASSGQGLTYEQYF.

A few counts support this clonotype. V and J are TRBV5-1 and TRBJ2-3, with 10 nucleotides matching TRBD2. The CDR3 sequence is 15 residues long. Trimming took 3 bases from V and 5 from J; bases not matched to a gene: 6. The V gene's germline CDR1 is SGHRS and CDR2 YFSETQ. The CDR3 loop reads CASSSALAGGDTQYF. The CDR3 nucleotides are TGCGCCAGCAGCTCCGCGTTAGCGGGGGGAGATACGCAGTATTTT.